This entry lists 8 T cell receptor beta chains sequenced from one sample in a study of PD-1 blockade in classical Hodgkin lymphoma. Stated time point: newly diagnosed, previously untreated cHL patient sample. Data came from immunoSEQ multiplex PCR; TCRdb stores just in-frame clones and leaves some out. The table includes tens of thousands of clones, about 93% detected once. The specimen sequenced was peripheral blood mononuclear cells (PBMCs). Receptors originate from a human donor with classical Hodgkin lymphoma.

This chain uses TRBV28 with TRBJ2-3, with D perhaps given as TRBD1 or TRBD2 (5 bases each). The CDR3 is made up of 13 amino acids. Germline CDR1 reads MDHEN; CDR2 reads SYDVKM. V was shortened by 5 bases and J by 4 bases, with 10 bases between the two germline ends. In nucleotides, the CDR3 is TGTGCCAGCAGTCTCCGGGGCGCAGATACGCAGTATTTT. Its translation: CASSLRGADTQYF.

This chain links TRBV5-4 with TRBJ1-5; the match to TRBD1 covers 7 bases. The CDR3 length is 14 residues. Germline CDR1 and CDR2: SGHNT and YYREEE (reference sequence). V lost 3 bases to trimming and J lost 4 bases; unmatched junction nucleotides: 4. The chain's CDR3 is CASSSQGYNQPQHF. CDR3 coding DNA: TGTGCCAGCAGCTCACAGGGGTATAATCAGCCCCAGCATTTT. The full variable domain, in which reference TRBV5-4 and TRBJ1-5 provide the parts outside the CDR3, is ETGVTQSPTHLIKTRGQQVTLRCSSQSGHNTVSWYQQALGQGPQFIFQYYREEENGRGNFPPRFSGLQFPNYSSELNVNALELDDSALYLCASSSQGYNQPQHFGDGTRLSIL.

V gene TRBV5-1 combines with J gene TRBJ2-5; 8 bases map to TRBD1. The germline CDR1 and CDR2 sequences are SGHRS and YFSETQ. This CDR3 spans 14 amino acids. The junction had 3 bases not matched to a gene; V was cut back by 0 bases and J by 5 bases. This chain's CDR3 is CASSLGTGWETQYF. The CDR3 nucleotides read TGCGCCAGCAGCTTGGGGACAGGGTGGGAGACCCAGTACTTC.

The chain couples TRBV5-1 to TRBJ2-3, with D possibly TRBD2 on 5 matching bases. Looked up from germline, CDR1 is SGHRS and CDR2 is YFSETQ. Trimming shortened V by 2 bases and J by 0 bases, and 13 bases separated the two germline ends. The CDR3 extends over 16 amino acids. CDR3 amino acids: CASSFEGDTSTDTQYF. CDR3 DNA sequence: TGCGCCAGCAGCTTTGAGGGCGACACTAGCACAGATACGCAGTATTTT.

The V gene is TRBV5-1, the J gene TRBJ2-3; D is uncertain. CDR3 length: 15 residues. Trimming took 0 bases from V and 5 from J, leaving 13 bases between them. Germline loops: CDR1 SGHRS, CDR2 YFSETQ. Written as DNA, the CDR3 is TGCGCCAGCAGCTTGGTATCTGGTAGTGTAGATACGCAGTATTTT. This encodes CASSLVSGSVDTQYF.

V usage is TRBV7-9 and J usage is TRBJ1-1; the D gene is possibly TRBD1 (5 bases). The CDR3 covers 14 residues. Germline V CDR1 and CDR2: SEHNR, FQNEAQ (reference sequence). The V and J ends lost 3 bases and 0 bases respectively, with 8 bases between them. The CDR3 DNA reads TGTGCCAGCAGCTTTGGGGGTCTGAACACTGAAGCTTTCTTT. Its translation: CASSFGGLNTEAFF.

This chain connects TRBV15 to TRBJ1-4; D might be TRBD1 (5 bases). The CDR3 totals 15 residues. Trimming removed 3 bases at V and 6 bases at J, with 14 bases between. Per the germline V gene, CDR1 is LNHNV and CDR2 is YYDKDF (reference sequence). CDR3 loop: CATSSAARGDEKLFF. CDR3 DNA sequence: TGTGCCACCAGCAGTGCAGCGAGGGGTGATGAAAAACTGTTTTTT.

The CDR3 region is CASSWGDSYNEQFF. In DNA, the CDR3 is TGTGCCAGCAGTTGGGGGGACTCCTACAATGAGCAGTTCTTC. The V gene is TRBV6-5, the J gene TRBJ2-1, with D perhaps TRBD2 (6 bases). Per the germline V gene, CDR1 is MNHEY and CDR2 is SVGAGI. The CDR3 is 14 amino acids. Trimming shortened V by 4 bases and J by 0 bases, and 7 bases separated the two germline ends.